The source of this T cell receptor (beta chain) is a study of shared clonotypes between healthy human individuals. Study details: Each donor had three CD4 naive, three CD4 memory, two CD8 naive and one CD8 memory plate. Broader study findings: Genetic and exposure-history diversity was limited by the small donor number. Clonotypes shared by all four donors outscored non-shared clonotypes in generation probability.

The CDR3 runs 15 residues. Germline trimming cut 5 bases from V and 1 base from J; bases unmatched to any gene: 4. Germline V gene data show CDR1 as SGHNT and CDR2 as YYREEE (reference sequence). TCRdb's copy holds only in-frame clones and misses some; the assay was immunoSEQ multiplex PCR. The profile shows around 2,000,000 clones, roughly 95% of them singletons. It was CD45RO-negative cells, positively selected for CCR7, that made up naive CD8 cells, with terminally differentiated effector memory CD45RA+ cells excluded. About this clone: Its specificity is unknown.

Source material: naive CD8+ T cells sorted from blood. The receptor was isolated from a man aged 18 to 35 in good health. This chain links TRBV5-4 with TRBJ2-5; 11 bases fit TRBD2. CDR3 sequence reads: CASRLGTSGQETQYF. DNA of the CDR3: TGTGCCAGCAGGCTCGGGACTAGCGGCCAAGAGACCCAGTACTTC. Variable domain in full (rest from reference TRBV5-4 and TRBJ2-5): ETGVTQSPTHLIKTRGQQVTLRCSSQSGHNTVSWYQQALGQGPQFIFQYYREEENGRGNFPPRFSGLQFPNYSSELNVNALELDDSALYLCASRLGTSGQETQYFGPGTRLLVL.